This T cell receptor (beta chain) stems from a study of blood T cell repertoires in COVID-19. Authors' analysis steps: Nucleated cell number was recorded as an estimate derived from reference gene primer amplification. Produced via immunoSEQ multiplex PCR; TCRdb's table is partial and in-frame only. That table is the source of V, J and clone size, and D and trimming were worked out from the DNA. This sample has about 200,000 clones, with roughly four fifths found just once. V lost 6 bases and J lost 11; bases outside the gene matches: 5. CDR3 length: 12 residues. Germline V lookup: CDR1 LGHNT, CDR2 FRNRAP. Participants were aged roughly 18 to 90 years, lived in 20 to 25 US areas, and enrolled virtually. Clinical history as reported by participants underpinned cohort assignment. Cohort 3 donors were reported recovered after two negative PCRs, clearance, or symptom resolution.

This clonotype originated in a man aged 35 to 55 who had recovered from COVID-19. The sample comprised PBMCs or T cells enriched from blood (not recorded which). The chain employs TRBV12-5 and TRBJ1-5; 9 bases line up with TRBD1. The CDR3 nucleotides are TGTGCTAGTGGGCCCGACAGGGGGACCCAGCATTTT. Its protein product is CASGPDRGTQHF.